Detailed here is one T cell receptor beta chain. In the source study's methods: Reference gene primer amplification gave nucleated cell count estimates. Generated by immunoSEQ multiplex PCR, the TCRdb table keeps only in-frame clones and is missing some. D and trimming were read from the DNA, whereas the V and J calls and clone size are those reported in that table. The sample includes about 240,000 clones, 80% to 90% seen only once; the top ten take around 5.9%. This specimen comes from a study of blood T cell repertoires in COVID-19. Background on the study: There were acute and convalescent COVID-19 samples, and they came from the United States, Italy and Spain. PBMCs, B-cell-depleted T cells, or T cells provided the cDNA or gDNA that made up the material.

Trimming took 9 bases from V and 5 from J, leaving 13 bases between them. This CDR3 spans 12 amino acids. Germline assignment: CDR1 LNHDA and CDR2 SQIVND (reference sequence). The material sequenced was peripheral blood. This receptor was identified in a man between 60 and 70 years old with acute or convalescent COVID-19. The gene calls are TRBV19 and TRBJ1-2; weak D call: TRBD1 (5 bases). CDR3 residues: CASRGDLYGYTF. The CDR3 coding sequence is TGTGCCAGCCGGGGGGATTTGTATGGCTACACCTTC.